A selection of T cell receptor beta chains follows, all from one sample in a study of T-cell memory formation after mild COVID-19. Each CDR3 protein is one row after TCRdb ran MiXCR on the 5' RACE reads. The sample lists 200,000 to 250,000 distinct CDR3 sequences; around 17% were seen once. The sequenced sample consisted of PBMCs or a T cell subset sorted from them (not recorded which). The receptors stem from a man younger than 30 who had mild COVID-19 (a few samples of this study predate the infection). Cell type and time point are not known. The CDR3 runs from the conserved cysteine through the conserved F or W. Each record gives: D gene, V gene, clone size, J gene, CDR3 DNA, CDR3 protein. A D gene is named only where the DNA matches it firmly. Rows give clone size only sometimes, using once, few, many, or a class for an expanded clone.

>.|TRBV5-1|few|TRBJ1-1
TGCGCCAGCCAGAGTCAGGGAGACACTGAAGCTTTCTTT
CASQSQGDTEAFF
>.|TRBV6-5|few|TRBJ1-2
TGTGCCAGCAGAAAAAACCAGGGGGGCTACACCTTC
CASRKNQGGYTF
>.|TRBV9|many|TRBJ2-2
TGTGCCAGCAGCGACTCCGGGCGAGGGGAGCTGTTTTTT
CASSDSGRGELFF
>.|TRBV11-2|many|TRBJ2-3
TGTGCCAGCAGCTTAGGGCAACCCACAGATACGCAGTATTTT
CASSLGQPTDTQYF
>.|TRBV5-8|.|TRBJ2-6
TGTGCCAGCAGCTTGCGCGGACAAGCCGCTGGGGCCAACGTCCTGACTTTC
CASSLRGQAAGANVLTF
>TRBD2|TRBV12-3/TRBV12-4|.|TRBJ2-1
TGTGCCAGCAGTCCCACTAGCGGGGGCGATGAGCAGTTCTTC
CASSPTSGGDEQFF
>.|TRBV7-2|.|TRBJ1-1
TGTGCCAGCAGCTTAAGACCCACTGAAGCTTTCTTT
CASSLRPTEAFF
>TRBD2|TRBV7-9|few|TRBJ2-7
TGTGCCAGCAGCTTAGGGATTGATAGCGGGGGGGCGTACGAGCAGTACTTC
CASSLGIDSGGAYEQYF
>.|TRBV6-7|few|TRBJ1-1
TGTGCCAGCACCAAGGGGGGGACTGAAGCTTTCTTT
CASTKGGTEAFF
>TRBD2|TRBV7-3|.|TRBJ2-1
TGTGCCAGCAAGAAGGGCGGGGGAGACAATGAGCAGTTCTTC
CASKKGGGDNEQFF
>.|TRBV7-3|many|TRBJ2-2
TGTGCCAGCAGCTTTCGGGGTATTACCGGGGAGCTGTTTTTT
CASSFRGITGELFF
>.|TRBV7-2|few|TRBJ1-2
TGTGCCAGCAGCTTAAGGCCCGGGGGCTCCAACTATGGCTACACCTTC
CASSLRPGGSNYGYTF
>.|TRBV3-1|.|TRBJ2-2
TGTGCCAGCAGCCCAGGGCGGATGTGGGACACCGGGGAGCTGTTTTTT
CASSPGRMWDTGELFF
>.|TRBV5-1|.|TRBJ2-2
TGCGCCAGCAGACGCGTGACAGCGCCTGTTAACGGGGAGCTGTTTTTT
CASRRVTAPVNGELFF
>.|TRBV29-1|many|TRBJ2-1
TGCAGCGCAAAGTACCTCTTCTACAATGAGCAGTTCTTC
CSAKYLFYNEQFF
>.|TRBV3-2|.|TRBJ2-5
TGTGCCAGCAGCCAAGCGGGGGGAGCGGAAGAGACCCAGTACTTC
CASSQAGGAEETQYF
>TRBD1|TRBV19|.|TRBJ1-1
TGTGCCGTTCAGGGGGCGCCGGACACTGAAGCTTTCTTT
CAVQGAPDTEAFF
>.|TRBV3-1|.|TRBJ1-1
TGTGCCAGCAGCCAAAACAGGGCAGCTGAAGCTTTCTTT
CASSQNRAAEAFF
>.|TRBV7-3|few|TRBJ1-5
TGTGCCAGCAGCTCCCACAGGGTTTATAGCAATCAGCCCCAGCATTTT
CASSSHRVYSNQPQHF
>.|TRBV12-3/TRBV12-4|.|TRBJ1-3
TGTGCCAGCAGTTTAGGTGACAGATCAGACTCTGGAAACACCATATATTTT
CASSLGDRSDSGNTIYF
>TRBD1|TRBV5-1|.|TRBJ1-1
TGCGCCAGCAGCTTGGGGGCCGGACAGGGGGCTGAAGCTTTCTTT
CASSLGAGQGAEAFF
>.|TRBV6-1|.|TRBJ2-5
TGTGCCAGCAGTGAAGGGCTTAGAGGCCAAGAGACCCAGTACTTC
CASSEGLRGQETQYF
>TRBD1|TRBV5-5|.|TRBJ2-2
TGTGCCAGCAGCTCGGGACAGGTGAACACCGGGGAGCCGTTTTTT
CASSSGQVNTGEPFF
>TRBD1|TRBV19|.|TRBJ2-7
TGTGCCAGTACCTCCTGGGGGACAGGGAGCTACGAGCAGTACTTC
CASTSWGTGSYEQYF